These 18 T cell receptor beta chains were sequenced from one sample in a study of blood T cell repertoires in COVID-19. TCRdb's table, derived via immunoSEQ multiplex PCR, lists solely in-frame clones and lacks some. The table lists around 200,000 clones, less than 85% of them singletons, with about 17% in the top ten. Sequencing was carried out using PBMCs or T cells enriched from blood (not recorded which). The receptors shown here come from a man in his forties who had recovered from COVID-19.

The chain links TRBV5-4 to TRBJ1-1; D perhaps matches TRBD1 (5 bases). Trimming removed 4 bases from V and 6 bases from J, with 16 bases in between. Germline V CDR1 and CDR2: SGHNT, YYREEE (reference sequence). The CDR3 sequence is 14 residues long. Written as DNA, the CDR3 is TGTGCCAGCAGCCCGGACATGCGGAAGGCTGAAGCTTTCTTT. It codes for CASSPDMRKAEAFF.

This chain uses TRBV13 with TRBJ1-6, with D tentatively TRBD1 (5 bases). This CDR3 has 15 amino acids. In germline, CDR1 is PRHDT, CDR2 FYEKMQ (reference sequence). Trimming shortened V by 0 bases and J by 10 bases, and 13 bases separated the two germline ends. CDR3 in amino acids: CASSLGGRARSPLHF. The CDR3 DNA reads as TGTGCCAGCAGCTTAGGAGGCAGGGCACGCTCACCCCTCCACTTT.

The chain recombines TRBV2 with TRBJ2-1, with TRBD1 matching 10 bases. The germline V gene has CDR1 SNHLY and CDR2 FYNNEI. The CDR3 has 15 amino acids. V was pared by 7 bases and J by 4 bases, with 7 bases of the junction left unmatched. The CDR3 sequence: CASILDRGGYNEQFF. The CDR3, as DNA: TGTGCCAGCATTCTGGACAGGGGGGGTTACAATGAGCAGTTCTTC.

V and J are TRBV4-2 and TRBJ2-2; the D gene is possibly TRBD2 (6 bases). CDR3 length: 15 amino acids. Germline CDR1 LGHNA, CDR2 YNFKEQ. The V end lost 4 bases, the J end lost 7 bases, and 16 bases lay between the germline ends. The CDR3 protein is CASSPRVTSRGELFF. DNA of the CDR3: TGTGCCAGCAGCCCACGTGTGACTAGTCGCGGGGAGCTGTTTTTT.

In its sample, this clone was seen a few times. The chain carries TRBV24-1 and TRBJ1-1, with TRBD1 identical over 7 bases. With V trimmed by 4 bases and J by 1 base, 5 bases remained unmatched. The CDR3 loop spans 15 amino acids. The germline V gene encodes CDR1 KGHDR and CDR2 SFDVKD. The CDR3: CATSDPRQGNTEAFF. In DNA, the CDR3 is TGTGCCACCAGTGACCCTAGACAGGGGAACACTGAAGCTTTCTTT.

V is TRBV19 and J is TRBJ2-3; D might be TRBD2 (6 bases). V lost 8 bases and J lost 12, with 21 bases in between. Germline values: CDR1 LNHDA, CDR2 SQIVND (reference sequence). This CDR3 contains 13 residues. The CDR3 loop reads CASRVNRDSIQYF. CDR3 bases: TGTGCCAGTCGAGTCAACCGGGACTCTATCCAGTATTTT.

Only one count was recorded for this clone. This sequence joins TRBV27 and TRBJ1-6; 10 nucleotides match TRBD1. Germline lookup yields CDR1 MNHEY and CDR2 SMNVEV (reference sequence). Trimming cost V 3 bases and J 10 bases; bases outside gene matches: 9. The length of the CDR3 is 16 residues. This chain's CDR3 is CASSLTGTGVHSPLHF. The CDR3 DNA is TGTGCCAGCAGTTTGACCGGGACAGGGGTTCACTCACCCCTCCACTTT.

J is TRBJ2-7 and V is TRBV27, with D possibly matching TRBD1 (7 bases). CDR1 and CDR2 from the germline V gene are MNHEY and SMNVEV (reference sequence). Trimming pared 6 bases from V and 4 bases from J, leaving 25 bases between. This CDR3 has 17 amino acids. The CDR3 loop is CASSLGGGGGGSYEQYF. The CDR3 region has the DNA TGTGCCAGCAGCCTAGGAGGGGGCGGAGGGGGATCGTACGAGCAGTACTTC.

The chain is built from TRBV2 and TRBJ1-4; 8 nucleotides align to TRBD1. CDR1 and CDR2 (germline): SNHLY, FYNNEI. J lost 7 bases, V lost 6 bases, and 7 bases had no gene match. The CDR3 covers 14 residues. DNA of the CDR3: TGTGCCAGCAGACTGGACAGGGTTAGTGAAAAACTGTTTTTT. Protein sequence: CASRLDRVSEKLFF.

This clone occurred a few times. The chain is built from TRBV7-3 and TRBJ2-5, with 8 bases identical to TRBD2. V trimming: 5 bases; J trimming: 2 bases; junction bases outside the gene matches: 4. Germline loops: CDR1 SGHTA, CDR2 FQGTGA. The CDR3 covers 14 residues. This CDR3 reads CASSLGTRQETQYF. CDR3 nucleotide sequence: TGTGCCAGCAGCCTTGGGACTAGACAAGAGACCCAGTACTTC.

The chain recombines TRBV4-1 with TRBJ2-1, with 14 bases that match TRBD2. This CDR3 region has 17 residues. J gave up 10 bases and V 0 bases, and 8 bases lay outside the gene matches. Per germline, CDR1 MGHRA and CDR2 YSYEKL. CDR3 DNA sequence: TGCGCCAGCAGCCAAGAGTCGGTGACTAGCGGGAGGGGCGAGCAGTTCTTC. Protein: CASSQESVTSGRGEQFF.

A remark on this clone: This may be a read error, as it is one base from a much larger clone. Other DNA sequences in the same sample also yield this CDR3. The gene calls are TRBV19 and TRBJ2-7; 12 bases align to TRBD1. The V gene end was trimmed by 5 bases and the J gene end by 6 bases; junction bases not matched to a gene: 2. This CDR3 region has 13 residues. Germline V gene data show CDR1 as LNHDA and CDR2 as SQIVND (reference sequence). The CDR3 DNA follows: TGTGCCAGTAGTCGGGACAGGGGGCGCGAGCAGTACTTC. It encodes CASSRDRGREQYF.

This chain joins TRBV7-8 and TRBJ1-2; 7 nucleotides agree with TRBD1. The germline CDR1 and CDR2 sequences are SGHVS and FQNEAQ. The CDR3 length is 14 residues. V was clipped by 5 bases and J by 5 bases; unmatched bases: 8. The CDR3 here is CASSQDRVSYGYTF. The DNA of the CDR3 is TGTGCCAGCAGCCAAGACAGGGTATCTTATGGCTACACCTTC.

The rearrangement uses TRBV5-1 and TRBJ1-3; D uncertain. CDR1 and CDR2 (germline): SGHRS, YFSETQ. The CDR3 is 15 amino acids. V dropped 0 bases and J dropped 0 bases, with 7 bases sitting between them. CDR3 sequence (DNA): TGCGCCAGCAGCTTGGACACCACCTCTGGAAACACCATATATTTT. It yields the protein CASSLDTTSGNTIYF.

This chain joins TRBV5-1 and TRBJ2-7; TRBD1 aligns across 8 bases. CDR1 is SGHRS, CDR2 YFSETQ, per germline. V gave up 3 bases and J gave up 6 bases; unmatched junction bases: 5. The length of the CDR3 is 13 residues. The CDR3, as DNA: TGCGCCAGCAGCTACGGACAGGGCGGCGAGCAGTACTTC. It translates to CASSYGQGGEQYF. Looking up the rest from reference TRBV5-1 and TRBJ2-7 gives the full variable domain: KAGVTQTPRYLIKTRGQQVTLSCSPISGHRSVSWYQQTPGQGLQFLFEYFSETQRNKGNFPGRFSGRQFSNSRSEMNVSTLELGDSALYLCASSYGQGGEQYFGPGTRLTVT.

This sequence joins TRBV18 and TRBJ1-2; 9 nucleotides agree with TRBD1. CDR1 and CDR2 from the germline V gene are KGHSH and LQKENI. CDR3 length equals 14 residues. Trimming removed 3 bases from V and 8 bases from J; junction bases left unmatched: 7. The CDR3 sequence is CASSPGQGVRGYTF. The CDR3 DNA follows: TGTGCCAGCTCACCGGGACAGGGAGTGAGGGGCTACACCTTC.

The rearrangement joins TRBV19 to TRBJ1-1; D gene uncertain. Per the germline V gene, CDR1 is LNHDA and CDR2 is SQIVND (reference sequence). The V end was cut by 3 bases, the J end by 4 bases, with 18 bases between. The CDR3 sequence is 16 residues long. In DNA, the CDR3 is TGTGCCAGTAGTATTCCTCCCCAACGGGAGGGCACTGAAGCTTTCTTT. Encoded protein: CASSIPPQREGTEAFF. Full variable domain (rest looked up from reference TRBV19 and TRBJ1-1): DGGITQSPKYLFRKEGQNVTLSCEQNLNHDAMYWYRQDPGQGLRLIYYSQIVNDFQKGDIAEGYSVSREKKESFPLTVTSAQKNPTAFYLCASSIPPQREGTEAFFGQGTRLTVV.

V gene TRBV30 combines with J gene TRBJ1-1; D is uncertain. Deletions cut 0 bases from V and 0 bases from J, with 5 bases between. Looked up from germline, CDR1 is GTSNPN and CDR2 is SVGIG (reference sequence). The length of the CDR3 is 13 residues. The CDR3 DNA sequence: TGTGCCTGGAGTGTACACGTGAACACTGAAGCTTTCTTT. Protein sequence: CAWSVHVNTEAFF.